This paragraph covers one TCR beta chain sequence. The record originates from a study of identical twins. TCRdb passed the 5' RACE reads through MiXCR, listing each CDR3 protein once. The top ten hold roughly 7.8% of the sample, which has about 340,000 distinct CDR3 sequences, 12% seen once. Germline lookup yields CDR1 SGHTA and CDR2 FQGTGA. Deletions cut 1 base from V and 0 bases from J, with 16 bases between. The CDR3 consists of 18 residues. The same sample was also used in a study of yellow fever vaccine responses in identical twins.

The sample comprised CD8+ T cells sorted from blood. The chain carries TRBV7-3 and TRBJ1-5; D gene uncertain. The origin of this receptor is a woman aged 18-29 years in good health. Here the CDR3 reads CASSLKDLGVYSNQPQHF. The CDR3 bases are TGTGCCAGCAGCTTAAAGGATCTTGGGGTTTATAGCAATCAGCCCCAGCATTTT.